A single sample gave rise to the 14 T cell receptor beta chains below, sequenced in a study of shared clonotypes between healthy human individuals (dated by TCRdb to the early 2020s). The library was built by means of the immunoSEQ multiplex PCR assay. TCRdb mirrors the immuneACCESS table, restricted to in-frame sequences. Some clones are absent from its copies; in checked studies, under half trace to an unresolved V gene, and the reason for the others is unknown. Within this sample are roughly 1.4 million clones, with about 98.5% of them counted one time only. Of the sample, over 0.3% falls within the top ten clones. Sequencing input: naive CD4+ T cells sorted from blood. Taken with the paper, the label for cell subset or site translates to: CD45RA+ positively selected. The receptors shown here come from a young man in good health.

The gene calls are TRBV18 and TRBJ1-1; D uncertain. CDR3 size: 13 residues. The ends were cut back, 5 bases at V and 1 base at J, with 8 bases in the middle. CDR1 is KGHSH, CDR2 LQKENI, per germline. The CDR3 loop is CASSTSGNTEAFF. CDR3 nucleotide sequence: TGTGCCAGCTCAACCAGCGGGAACACTGAAGCTTTCTTT. The full variable domain, in which reference TRBV18 and TRBJ1-1 provide the parts outside the CDR3, is NAGVMQNPRHLVRRRGQEARLRCSPMKGHSHVYWYRQLPEEGLKFMVYLQKENIIDESGMPKERFSAEFPKEGPSILRIQQVVRGDSAAYFCASSTSGNTEAFFGQGTRLTVV.

Here the CDR3 DNA reads TGTGCCAGCAGTTTATACGGGACTTACAATGAGCAGTTCTTC. This translates into CASSLYGTYNEQFF. The chain has TRBV28 and TRBJ2-1, with D perhaps TRBD2 (6 bases). The V gene's germline CDR1 is MDHEN and CDR2 SYDVKM. This CDR3 comprises 14 residues. V was clipped by 1 base and J by 4 bases, with 8 bases between them.

CDR3 residues: CASSYSGTGKETQYF. The CDR3, as DNA: TGTGCCAGCAGTTACTCCGGGACAGGGAAAGAGACCCAGTACTTC. The J gene is TRBJ2-5, the V gene TRBV6-5; TRBD1 matches at 9 bases. This CDR3 spans 15 amino acids. The trim removed 0 bases at V and 3 bases at J, leaving 2 bases unmatched. The germline gives CDR1 MNHEY, CDR2 SVGAGI.

The chain is built from TRBV10-1 and TRBJ2-2; 7 bases map to TRBD1. V trimming: 10 bases; J trimming: 4 bases; junction bases outside the gene matches: 12. This CDR3 has 15 residues. CDR1 and CDR2 from the germline V gene are WNHNN and SYGVQD (reference sequence). Here the CDR3 DNA reads TGCGCCATCCCTACAGGGGACCTTAGCACCGGGGAGCTGTTTTTT. Its protein product is CAIPTGDLSTGELFF.

The CDR3 reads CASSEGAANYGYTF. CDR3 bases: TGTGCCAGCAGTGAAGGGGCGGCTAACTATGGCTACACCTTC. This chain connects TRBV6-4 to TRBJ1-2; D is possibly TRBD1 (5 bases). Trimming pared 3 bases from V and 0 bases from J, leaving 8 bases between. This CDR3 contains 14 residues. Per the germline V gene, CDR1 is MRHNA and CDR2 is SNTAGT.

On this clone itself: This sample includes further DNA sequences coding for the same CDR3. The chain couples TRBV28 to TRBJ1-2, with TRBD1 identical over 7 bases. The CDR3 is 14 amino acids. The V segment lost 5 bases and the J segment 0 bases; nucleotides outside the gene matches: 3. Germline CDR1 MDHEN, CDR2 SYDVKM. The CDR3 here is CASSPGQANYGYTF. CDR3 sequence (DNA): TGTGCCAGCAGTCCCGGACAGGCTAACTATGGCTACACCTTC.

V is TRBV30 and J is TRBJ1-5, with 8 bases aligning to TRBD1. V lost 3 bases, J lost 5 bases, and 15 bases stayed unmatched. The germline gives CDR1 GTSNPN, CDR2 SVGIG (reference sequence). The CDR3 covers 17 residues. CDR3 sequence reads: CAWSPIGQGGTHQPQHF. As DNA, the CDR3 is TGTGCCTGGAGCCCGATCGGACAGGGAGGGACCCATCAGCCCCAGCATTTT.

This chain uses TRBV5-1 with TRBJ2-5; tentatively, D is TRBD1 (5 bases). Germline CDR1 is SGHRS and CDR2 is YFSETQ. The CDR3 has 14 amino acids. V was shortened by 1 base and J by 5 bases, with 12 bases between the two germline ends. CDR3 in DNA: TGCGCCAGCAGCTTGTTTTTACAGGTGGAGACCCAGTACTTC. Protein sequence: CASSLFLQVETQYF.

This clone is a singleton in its sample. The chain couples TRBV5-1 to TRBJ2-3; D ambiguous. From germline, CDR1 is SGHRS and CDR2 YFSETQ. V lost 6 bases and J 0 bases, leaving 14 bases between the germline ends. The CDR3 runs 15 residues. The CDR3 DNA is TGCGCCAGCACCCTGCTCGAGGAGAGCACAGATACGCAGTATTTT. Translated, it gives CASTLLEESTDTQYF.

The count of this clone is one. J is TRBJ2-1 and V is TRBV5-1; D might be TRBD2 (7 bases). Per germline, CDR1 SGHRS and CDR2 YFSETQ. V lost 3 bases and J 9 bases, leaving 19 bases between the germline ends. The CDR3 sequence is 15 residues long. The CDR3 DNA sequence: TGCGCCAGCAGCTCCTCCTACGGCGGGGGCACTGAGCAGTTCTTC. This translates into CASSSSYGGGTEQFF.

The chain carries TRBV2 and TRBJ2-5; 13 bases fit TRBD2. CDR1 and CDR2 from the germline V gene are SNHLY and FYNNEI. Unmatched junction bases numbered 8, after V lost 2 bases and J lost 5 bases. This CDR3 is 17 amino acids long. The CDR3 region is CASSEQGLAGSLETQYF. The CDR3 nucleotides read TGTGCCAGCAGTGAACAGGGACTAGCGGGAAGTTTGGAGACCCAGTACTTC.

The chain couples TRBV27 to TRBJ2-2; no firm D call. Germline assignment: CDR1 MNHEY and CDR2 SMNVEV (reference sequence). The V end was cut by 3 bases, the J end by 1 base, with 9 bases between. The CDR3 spans 15 residues. CDR3 nucleotides: TGTGCCAGCAGTTTTTGGCGTTTGAACACCGGGGAGCTGTTTTTT. Its translation: CASSFWRLNTGELFF.

The chain recombines TRBV7-9 with TRBJ2-1; D is unresolved. CDR1 is SEHNR, CDR2 FQNEAQ, per germline (reference sequence). This CDR3 is 13 amino acids long. Between the trimmed V and J ends, which lost 2 bases and 3 bases, there was a span of 5 bases. This CDR3 is CASSLNIYNEQFF. In DNA form, the CDR3 reads TGTGCCAGCAGCTTAAATATCTACAATGAGCAGTTCTTC.

The chain combines TRBV7-9 with TRBJ2-5; 9 nucleotides line up with TRBD1. V trimming: 6 bases; J trimming: 0 bases; junction bases outside the gene matches: 5. Germline CDR1 and CDR2: SEHNR and FQNEAQ (reference sequence). The CDR3 length is 15 residues. CDR3 residues: CASRRDRAYQETQYF. Written as DNA, the CDR3 is TGTGCCAGCAGACGGGACAGGGCGTACCAAGAGACCCAGTACTTC.